These 15 T cell receptor beta chains originate from one sample sequenced in a study of sequential checkpoint blockade in melanoma. Clones were read by immunoSEQ multiplex PCR, and TCRdb kept only the in-frame ones, dropping some. The sample holds under 14,000 clones; about three fifths are singletons and the top ten take 15% to 20%. Treatment noted: randomized to nivolumab then ipilimumab (arm A) or the reverse (arm B). Sequencing was performed on CD8+ T cells sorted from blood (inferred from file names), taken from a patient given nivolumab and ipilimumab in sequence. These receptors all come from a human donor with melanoma.

The chain links TRBV11-1 to TRBJ2-2, with a weak D call TRBD1 (5 bases). V was cut by 2 bases and J by 6 bases, with 7 bases left in between. This CDR3 is 13 amino acids long. Germline lookup yields CDR1 SGHAT and CDR2 FQDESV (reference sequence). Written as DNA, the CDR3 is TGTGCCAGCAGCTTACAGGGTGCCGGGGAGCTGTTTTTT. Its protein product is CASSLQGAGELFF.

The chain links TRBV23-1 to TRBJ2-3, with 8 bases that match TRBD1. TRBV23-1 is labeled an ORF, and its function is uncertain. V lost 4 bases and J lost 4; bases outside the gene matches: 4. The length of the CDR3 is 14 residues. For the CDR3, the DNA is TGCGCCAGCAGTCGGACAGGGCCCGCAGATACGCAGTATTTT. Its protein product is CASSRTGPADTQYF.

The rearrangement links TRBV28 to TRBJ2-7, with 7 bases aligning to TRBD1. The germline V gene encodes CDR1 MDHEN and CDR2 SYDVKM. The ends lost 6 bases at V and 2 bases at J; junction bases unmatched: 7. This CDR3 region has 14 residues. CDR3 DNA sequence: TGTGCCAGCAGCTCCCCGGGACAGACCTACGAGCAGTACTTC. Translated: CASSSPGQTYEQYF.

The rearrangement joins TRBV28 to TRBJ1-4; TRBD1 agrees at 7 bases. J lost 0 bases, V lost 8 bases, and 12 bases had no gene match. Germline V gene data show CDR1 as MDHEN and CDR2 as SYDVKM. This CDR3 contains 17 residues. CDR3 region: CASGFRQGSATNEKLFF. The CDR3 region has the DNA TGTGCCAGCGGATTCAGACAGGGATCAGCAACTAATGAAAAACTGTTTTTT.

In this sample, this clone turned up a few times. The junction departs from the called germline gene at one end, perhaps through a read error. This sequence joins TRBV7-7 and TRBJ2-7; 10 nucleotides match TRBD2. This CDR3 contains 13 residues. The germline V gene has CDR1 SSHAT and CDR2 FNYEAQ (reference sequence). The CDR3 nucleotides are TGTGCTAGCAGCCTACTAGCGGGGAGCGAGCAGTACTTC. This sequence encodes CASSLLAGSEQYF.

CDR3 nucleotides: TGTGCCAGCTCGCCTACAGGGGAGAGCGGGGAGCTGTTTTTT. Encoded protein: CASSPTGESGELFF. This chain joins TRBV18 and TRBJ2-2; 7 bases line up with TRBD1. This CDR3 has 14 amino acids. Germline trimming cut 6 bases from V and 7 bases from J; bases unmatched to any gene: 8. The germline V gene encodes CDR1 KGHSH and CDR2 LQKENI.

The chain links TRBV4-3 to TRBJ2-5; 11 bases match TRBD2. The J call could be wrong; TRBJ2-7 is a better fit for the DNA end. CDR3 length: 15 residues. In germline, CDR1 is LGHNA, CDR2 YSLEER. In nucleotides, the CDR3 is TGCGCCAGCAGCGAAGGGACTAGCGGAACCTACGAGCAGTACTTC. It codes for CASSEGTSGTYEQYF.

The chain joins TRBV5-1 to TRBJ2-1; no clear D gene. V gave up 0 bases and J gave up 3 bases, with 7 bases separating them. The CDR3 totals 14 residues. Germline V CDR1 and CDR2: SGHRS, YFSETQ. The CDR3 reads CASSLVGDYNEQFF. In DNA, the CDR3 is TGCGCCAGCAGCTTGGTAGGAGACTACAATGAGCAGTTCTTC.

This clone was counted a few times. The chain recombines TRBV14 with TRBJ1-1; TRBD1 is a possible D gene (6 bases). V was shortened by 0 bases and J by 5 bases, with 13 bases between the two germline ends. The germline V gene has CDR1 SGHDN and CDR2 FVKESK. This CDR3 is 15 amino acids long. The DNA for the CDR3 is TGTGCCAGCAGCCAAGAGAGGAACAGGGTGACTGAAGCTTTCTTT. Translated, it gives CASSQERNRVTEAFF.

The rearrangement links TRBV6-5 to TRBJ2-5; D is unresolved. The end of the DNA is better explained by TRBJ2-7, so the J call may be wrong. The CDR3 totals 14 residues. In germline, CDR1 is MNHEY, CDR2 SVGAGI. CDR3 in amino acids: CASRPRGVSYEQYF. The CDR3 nucleotides read TGTGCCAGCAGGCCTCGTGGTGTCTCCTACGAGCAGTACTTC.

The V gene is TRBV6-1, the J gene TRBJ2-7; TRBD1 agrees at 8 bases. The CDR3 is 15 residues long. The J segment lost 0 bases and the V segment lost 3 bases, leaving 4 bases of the junction unmatched. The germline gives CDR1 MNHNS, CDR2 SASEGT. The CDR3 DNA follows: TGTGCCAGCAGTGATCGACAGGGGAGCTCCTACGAGCAGTACTTC. Translating it yields CASSDRQGSSYEQYF.

Only a few counts were recorded for this clone. A read error may account for a junction end that differs from germline. In nucleotides, the CDR3 is TGCGCCAGCAGCCCGGGGACAGCATACTATGGCTACACCTTC. Its protein product is CASSPGTAYYGYTF. The chain combines TRBV5-4 with TRBJ1-2, with 7 positions matching TRBD1. Germline CDR1 is SGHNT and CDR2 is YYREEE (reference sequence). CDR3 length: 14 residues.

The gene calls are TRBV30 and TRBJ2-3, with 7 bases that match TRBD1. The trim removed 4 bases at V and 4 bases at J, leaving 5 bases unmatched. The CDR3 has 13 residues. Germline lookup yields CDR1 GTSNPN and CDR2 SVGIG (reference sequence). In DNA form, the CDR3 reads TGTGCCTGGAACTCAGGGGGACCAGATACGCAGTATTTT. It yields the protein CAWNSGGPDTQYF.

The DNA of the CDR3 is TGTGCCAGCAGCTTAGGGCTTAGCGGGGCACTTTACGAGCAGTACTTC. This translates into CASSLGLSGALYEQYF. This chain links TRBV7-2 with TRBJ2-7, with TRBD2 matching 8 bases. Germline values: CDR1 SGHTA, CDR2 FQGNSA. Trimming cost V 1 base and J 4 bases; bases outside gene matches: 9. This CDR3 comprises 16 residues.

This clone came up a few times. This rearrangement joins TRBV30 to TRBJ1-5; 9 nucleotides align to TRBD1. This CDR3 region has 14 residues. Germline CDR1 reads GTSNPN; CDR2 reads SVGIG (reference sequence). Unmatched junction bases numbered 6, after V lost 1 base and J lost 8 bases. CDR3 nucleotides: TGTGCCTGGAGTGCGGGGACAGGGAGGGAGCCCCAGCATTTT. Its translation is CAWSAGTGREPQHF.